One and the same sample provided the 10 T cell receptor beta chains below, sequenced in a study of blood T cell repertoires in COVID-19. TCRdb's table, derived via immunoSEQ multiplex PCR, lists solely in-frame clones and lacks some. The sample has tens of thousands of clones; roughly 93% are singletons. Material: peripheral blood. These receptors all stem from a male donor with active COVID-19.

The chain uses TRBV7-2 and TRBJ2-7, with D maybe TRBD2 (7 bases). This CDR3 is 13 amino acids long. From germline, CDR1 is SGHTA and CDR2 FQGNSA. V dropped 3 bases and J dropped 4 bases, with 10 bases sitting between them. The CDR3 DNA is TGTGCCAGCAGCTTGGAGGGGGGGTACGAGCAGTACTTC. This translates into CASSLEGGYEQYF.

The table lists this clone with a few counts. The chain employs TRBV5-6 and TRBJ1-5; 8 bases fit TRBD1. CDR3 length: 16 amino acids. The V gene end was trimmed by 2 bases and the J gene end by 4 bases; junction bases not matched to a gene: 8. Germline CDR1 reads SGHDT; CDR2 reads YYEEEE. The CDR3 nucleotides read TGTGCCAGCAGCTTATACGGGGACAGGCTTAATCAGCCCCAGCATTTT. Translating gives CASSLYGDRLNQPQHF.

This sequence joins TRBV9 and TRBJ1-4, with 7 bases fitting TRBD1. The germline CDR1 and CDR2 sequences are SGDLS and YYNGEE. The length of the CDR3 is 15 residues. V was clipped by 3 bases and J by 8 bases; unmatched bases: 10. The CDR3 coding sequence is TGTGCCAGCAGCGCACAGGGGATATCTTCCGAAAAACTGTTTTTT. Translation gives CASSAQGISSEKLFF.

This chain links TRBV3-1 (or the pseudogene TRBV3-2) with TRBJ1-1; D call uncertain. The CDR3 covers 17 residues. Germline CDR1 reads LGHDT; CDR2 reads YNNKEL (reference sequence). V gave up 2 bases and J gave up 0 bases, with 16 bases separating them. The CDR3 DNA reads TGTGCCAGCAGCCAACGACGGAGCGTAGTTATGAACACTGAAGCTTTCTTT. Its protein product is CASSQRRSVVMNTEAFF.

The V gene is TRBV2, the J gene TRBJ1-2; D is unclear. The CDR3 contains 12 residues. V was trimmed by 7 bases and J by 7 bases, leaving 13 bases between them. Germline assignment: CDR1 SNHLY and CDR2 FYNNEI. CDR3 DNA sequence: TGTGCCAGCACCTCCGGGTTGGGTGGCTACACCTTC. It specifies CASTSGLGGYTF.

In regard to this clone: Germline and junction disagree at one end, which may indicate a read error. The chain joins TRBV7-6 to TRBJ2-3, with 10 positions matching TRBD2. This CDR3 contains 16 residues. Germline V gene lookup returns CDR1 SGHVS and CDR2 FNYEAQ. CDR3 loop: CASSASIAGGTDTQYF. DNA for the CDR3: TGTGCCAGCAGCGCATCTATAGCGGGGGGCACCGATACGCAGTATTTT.

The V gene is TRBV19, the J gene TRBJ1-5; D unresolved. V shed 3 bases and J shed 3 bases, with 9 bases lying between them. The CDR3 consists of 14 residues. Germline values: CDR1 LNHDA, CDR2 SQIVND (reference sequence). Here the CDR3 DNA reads TGTGCCAGTAGTATCGTGACACCCAATCAGCCCCAGCATTTT. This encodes CASSIVTPNQPQHF. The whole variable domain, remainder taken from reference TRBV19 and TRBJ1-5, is DGGITQSPKYLFRKEGQNVTLSCEQNLNHDAMYWYRQDPGQGLRLIYYSQIVNDFQKGDIAEGYSVSREKKESFPLTVTSAQKNPTAFYLCASSIVTPNQPQHFGDGTRLSIL.

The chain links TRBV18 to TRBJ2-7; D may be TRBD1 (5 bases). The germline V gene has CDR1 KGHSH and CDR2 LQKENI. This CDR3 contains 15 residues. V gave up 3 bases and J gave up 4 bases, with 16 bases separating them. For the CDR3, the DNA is TGTGCCAGCTCACCGGGGCAGGGCCGCCTTTACGAGCAGTACTTC. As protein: CASSPGQGRLYEQYF.

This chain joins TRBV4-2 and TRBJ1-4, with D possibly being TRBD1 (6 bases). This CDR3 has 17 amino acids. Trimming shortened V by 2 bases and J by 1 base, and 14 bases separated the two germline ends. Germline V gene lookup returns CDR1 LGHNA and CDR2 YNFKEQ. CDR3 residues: CASSQSGGGGTNEKLFF. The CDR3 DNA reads TGTGCCAGCAGCCAATCCGGGGGCGGGGGAACTAATGAAAAACTGTTTTTT.

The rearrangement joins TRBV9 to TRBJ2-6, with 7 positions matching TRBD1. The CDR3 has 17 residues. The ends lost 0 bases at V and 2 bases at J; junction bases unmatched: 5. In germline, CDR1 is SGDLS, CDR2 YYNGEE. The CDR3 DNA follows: TGTGCCAGCAGCGTAGAGCCCACAGGGGCTGGGGCCAACGTCCTGACTTTC. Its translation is CASSVEPTGAGANVLTF.